This T cell receptor beta chain was captured in a study of cytomegalovirus exposure and HLA in healthy donors. The PCR made use of 60 Vbeta and 13 Jbeta primers. Data came from immunoSEQ multiplex PCR; TCRdb stores just in-frame clones and leaves some out. The table shows 90,000 to 150,000 clones, with approximately 81% occurring only once. The CDR3 is made up of 14 amino acids. V lost 4 bases to trimming and J lost 4 bases; unmatched junction nucleotides: 6. In germline, CDR1 is SGHNT, CDR2 YYREEE (reference sequence). The chain has TRBV5-4 and TRBJ1-2; 8 nucleotides align to TRBD1. Sequencing was performed on PBMCs. The TCR sequence derives from a middle-aged woman in good health and CMV-seronegative. The CDR3 DNA is TGTGCCAGCAGCCACGACAGGGGTATCTATGGCTACACCTTC. Its translation: CASSHDRGIYGYTF.